The TCR beta chain under discussion was sequenced for a study of cytomegalovirus exposure and HLA in healthy donors. PCR used 60 Vbeta primers and 13 Jbeta primers. As originally analysed: In a later analysis, some 80 million unique TCR beta chains included roughly 11 million shared by two or more donors. Here immunoSEQ multiplex PCR was the method, and the copy in TCRdb shows in-frame clones only, minus some. The V and J calls and clone size are taken from that table; D and trimming were inferred from the DNA. This sample has about 120,000 clones, with 60% to 85% found just once. General study points: V segments that were indistinguishable, TRBV6-2 and TRBV6-3 among them, were omitted from analysis. Most observed TCR sequences were rare, whereas some public TCRs were detected in many donors. Several of the most significant clusters appeared, in a later analysis, to be linked to common viral pathogens.

CDR1 is MNHNS, CDR2 SASEGT, per germline. J was trimmed by 5 bases and V by 3 bases; bases with no gene match: 5. The CDR3 is 14 amino acids. Notes on this clone: Its antigen is still unknown.

The sequenced sample was PBMCs. The TCR sequence derives from a woman in her forties in good health and CMV-seropositive. The chain joins TRBV6-1 to TRBJ1-1; 8 bases agree with TRBD1. CDR3 in DNA: TGTGCCAGCAGTGACAGGGGGCGAGGGACTGAAGCTTTCTTT. Protein: CASSDRGRGTEAFF.